This TCR beta chain was obtained from a study of shared clonotypes between healthy human individuals. The sorted-subset replicate PCRs were given about 210 ng DNA, which is tens of thousands of T cell genomes. Profiled with immunoSEQ multiplex PCR; TCRdb holds only in-frame clones, not every one. The sample records roughly 770,000 clones, 96% being singletons. Trimming took 6 bases from V and 7 from J; bases not matched to a gene: 12. The CDR3 contains 16 residues. Germline V CDR1 and CDR2: SGHAT, FQNNGV. Naive CD8 cells, CD45RO-negative and positively selected for CCR7, excluded terminally differentiated effector memory CD45RA+ cells.

This clonotype was obtained from a man aged 30-40 years in good health. The chain uses TRBV11-2 and TRBJ2-7, with 13 bases identical to TRBD2. Sequencing input: naive CD8+ T cells sorted from blood. The CDR3 DNA reads TGTGCCAGCAGTTCTACTTTAGGACTAGCGGGAGAGGAGCAGTACTTC. Translating it yields CASSSTLGLAGEEQYF.